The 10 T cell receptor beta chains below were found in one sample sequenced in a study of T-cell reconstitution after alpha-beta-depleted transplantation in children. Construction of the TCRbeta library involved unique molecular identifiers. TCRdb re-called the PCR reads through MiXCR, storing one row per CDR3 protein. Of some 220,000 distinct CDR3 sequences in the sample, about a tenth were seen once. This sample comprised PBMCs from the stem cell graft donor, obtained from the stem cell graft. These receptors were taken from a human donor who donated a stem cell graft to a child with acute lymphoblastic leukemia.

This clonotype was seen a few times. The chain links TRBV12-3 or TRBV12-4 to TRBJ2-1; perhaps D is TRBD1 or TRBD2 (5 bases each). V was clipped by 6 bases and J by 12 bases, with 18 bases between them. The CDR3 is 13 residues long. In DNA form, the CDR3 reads TGTGCCAGCAGCCCGGGACCGCCTCTACGGCAGTTCTTC. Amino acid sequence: CASSPGPPLRQFF.

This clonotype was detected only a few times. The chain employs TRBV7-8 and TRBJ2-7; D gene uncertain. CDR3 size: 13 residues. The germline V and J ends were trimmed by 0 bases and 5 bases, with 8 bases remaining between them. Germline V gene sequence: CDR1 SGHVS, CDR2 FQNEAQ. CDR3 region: CASSLASGNEQYF. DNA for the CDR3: TGTGCCAGCAGCTTAGCATCTGGGAACGAGCAGTACTTC. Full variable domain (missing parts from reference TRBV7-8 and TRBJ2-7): GAGVSQSPRYKVAKRGQDVALRCDPISGHVSLFWYQQALGQGPEFLTYFQNEAQLDKSGLPSDRFFAERPEGSVSTLKIQRTQQEDSAVYLCASSLASGNEQYFGPGTRLTVT.

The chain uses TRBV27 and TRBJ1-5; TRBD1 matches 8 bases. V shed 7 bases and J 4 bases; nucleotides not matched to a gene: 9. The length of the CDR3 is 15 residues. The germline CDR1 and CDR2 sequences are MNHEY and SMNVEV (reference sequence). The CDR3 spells CASKFGQGGNQPQHF. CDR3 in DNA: TGTGCCAGCAAATTCGGACAGGGTGGGAATCAGCCCCAGCATTTT.

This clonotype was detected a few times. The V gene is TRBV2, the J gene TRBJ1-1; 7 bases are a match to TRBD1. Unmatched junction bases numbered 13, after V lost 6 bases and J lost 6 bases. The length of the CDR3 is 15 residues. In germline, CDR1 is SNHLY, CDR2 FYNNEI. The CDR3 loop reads CASRPTGSLTSEAFF. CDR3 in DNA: TGTGCCAGCAGGCCGACAGGGAGCTTAACATCTGAAGCTTTCTTT.

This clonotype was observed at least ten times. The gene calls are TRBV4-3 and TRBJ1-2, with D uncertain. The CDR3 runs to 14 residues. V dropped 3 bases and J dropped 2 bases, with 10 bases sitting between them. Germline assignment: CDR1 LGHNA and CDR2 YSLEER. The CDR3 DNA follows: TGCGCCAGCAGCCAGGCGGCAGACAACTATGGCTACACCTTC. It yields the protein CASSQAADNYGYTF.

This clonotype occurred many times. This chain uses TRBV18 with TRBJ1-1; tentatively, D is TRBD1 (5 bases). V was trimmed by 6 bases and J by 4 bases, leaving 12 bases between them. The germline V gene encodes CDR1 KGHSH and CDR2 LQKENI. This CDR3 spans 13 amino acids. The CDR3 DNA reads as TGTGCCAGCTCCCCGGGGGTACTCACTGAAGCTTTCTTT. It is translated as CASSPGVLTEAFF.

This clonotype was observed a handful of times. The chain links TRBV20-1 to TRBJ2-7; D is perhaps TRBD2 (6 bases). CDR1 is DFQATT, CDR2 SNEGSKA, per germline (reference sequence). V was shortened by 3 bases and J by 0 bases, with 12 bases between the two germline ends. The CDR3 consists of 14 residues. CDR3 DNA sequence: TGCAGTGCTAGGGGGACTCTCAGCTCCTACGAGCAGTACTTC. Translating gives CSARGTLSSYEQYF.

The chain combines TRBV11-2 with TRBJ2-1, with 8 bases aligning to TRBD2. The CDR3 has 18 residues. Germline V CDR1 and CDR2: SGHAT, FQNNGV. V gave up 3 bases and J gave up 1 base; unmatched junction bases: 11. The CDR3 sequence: CASSLTGGRGGSYNEQFF. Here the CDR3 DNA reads TGTGCCAGCAGCTTGACGGGGGGGAGGGGAGGGTCCTACAATGAGCAGTTCTTC. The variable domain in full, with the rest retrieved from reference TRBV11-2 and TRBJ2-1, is EAGVAQSPRYKIIEKRQSVAFWCNPISGHATLYWYQQILGQGPKLLIQFQNNGVVDDSQLPKDRFSAERLKGVDSTLKIQPAKLEDSAVYLCASSLTGGRGGSYNEQFFGPGTRLTVL.

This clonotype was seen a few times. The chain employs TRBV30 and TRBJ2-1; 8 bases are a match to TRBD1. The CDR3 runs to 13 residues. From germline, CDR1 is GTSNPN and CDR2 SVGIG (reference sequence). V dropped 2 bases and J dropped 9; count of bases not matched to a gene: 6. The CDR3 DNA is TGTGCCTGGAGTAACCACAGGGGGACTGAGCAGTTCTTC. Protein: CAWSNHRGTEQFF.

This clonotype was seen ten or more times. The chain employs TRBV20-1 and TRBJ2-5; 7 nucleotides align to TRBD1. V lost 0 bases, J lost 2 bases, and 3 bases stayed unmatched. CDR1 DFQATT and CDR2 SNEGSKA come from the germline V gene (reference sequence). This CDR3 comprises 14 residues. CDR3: CSARDPTGQETQYF. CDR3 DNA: TGCAGTGCTAGAGACCCGACAGGGCAAGAGACCCAGTACTTC.